This T cell receptor beta chain emerged from a study of blood T cells in healthy people across ages. Findings and limits, study-wide: TCR beta diversity tracked closely with naive T cell percentage.

A second PCR, run for roughly 7 to 12 cycles, used a sample-barcoded 5' primer plus a J-beta primer mix. From the 5' RACE reads, TCRdb called clonotypes with MiXCR, one entry per CDR3 protein. The sample has around 990,000 distinct CDR3 sequences, roughly 24% seen once. Comments on this clonotype: Its antigen remains unidentified.

The V gene end was trimmed by 0 bases and the J gene end by 14 bases; junction bases not matched to a gene: 7. The CDR3 is 12 residues long. CDR1 and CDR2 (germline): DFQATT, SNEGSKA (reference sequence). The data also belong to a second study, concerning T cells of mothers and their children.

The material sequenced was blood. The receptor's source is a girl aged 2 to 10 in good health. V usage is TRBV20-1 and J usage is TRBJ2-3; the match to TRBD2 covers 8 bases. CDR3 amino acids: CSARDGTRGPYF. As DNA, the CDR3 is TGCAGTGCTAGAGATGGGACTAGAGGACCGTATTTT.